This T cell receptor beta chain was identified in a study of blood T cell repertoires in COVID-19. The CDR3 spans 14 residues. The V end lost 4 bases, the J end lost 0 bases, and 9 bases lay between the germline ends. CDR1 is LGHNA and CDR2 is YNFKEQ in the germline V gene. This clone has a single count. Everyone who took part was roughly 18 to 100 years old, and they came from about two dozen US areas. Clinical history reported by participants formed the basis on which cohorts were assigned. Authors' processing steps: Reference gene primer amplification yielded estimated nucleated cell counts. Assay: immunoSEQ multiplex PCR; the TCRdb copy retains only in-frame clones and omits some. V and J calls plus clone size are reproduced from that table; the DNA served to infer D and trimming. The sample consists of over 200,000 clones, 86% of them appearing once.

J is TRBJ1-1 and V is TRBV4-2; tentative D call: TRBD1 (5 bases). This TCR was recovered from a woman in her fifties or sixties in a cohort exposed to, infected with or recovered from COVID-19 (not recorded which). The sample consisted of PBMCs or T cells enriched from blood (not recorded which). CDR3 loop: CASSRQGLNTEAFF. CDR3 DNA sequence: TGTGCCAGCAGCCGGCAGGGCTTGAACACTGAAGCTTTCTTT.